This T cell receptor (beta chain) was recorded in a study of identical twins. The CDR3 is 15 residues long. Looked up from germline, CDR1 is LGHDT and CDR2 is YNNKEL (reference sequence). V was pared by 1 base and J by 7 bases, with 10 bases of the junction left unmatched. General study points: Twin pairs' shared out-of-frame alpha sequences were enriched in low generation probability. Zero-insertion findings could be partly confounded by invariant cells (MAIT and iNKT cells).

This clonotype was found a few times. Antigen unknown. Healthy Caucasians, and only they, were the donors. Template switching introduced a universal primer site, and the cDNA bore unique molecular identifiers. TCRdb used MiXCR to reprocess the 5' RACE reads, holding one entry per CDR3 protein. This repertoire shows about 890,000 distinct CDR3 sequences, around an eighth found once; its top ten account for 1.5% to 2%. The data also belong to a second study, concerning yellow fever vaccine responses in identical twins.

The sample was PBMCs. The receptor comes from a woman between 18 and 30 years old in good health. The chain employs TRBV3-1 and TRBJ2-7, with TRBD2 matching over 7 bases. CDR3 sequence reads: CASSQASGAWREQYF. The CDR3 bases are TGTGCCAGCAGCCAAGCTAGCGGAGCTTGGAGGGAGCAGTACTTC.